A single sample gave rise to the 30 T cell receptor beta chains below, sequenced in a study of regulatory T cells in long-lasting Graves disease. The sample's time point: persistent/refractory GD, antithyroid drugs over 5 years with positive TRAb. Isolated PBMC RNA provided the starting material for the TCR library. Building the TCR beta libraries relied on iRepertoire HTBI primers, and CDR3 regions underwent Arm-PCR. MiXCR, applied by TCRdb to the multiplex PCR reads, yields one record per CDR3 protein. This sample has around 460,000 distinct CDR3 sequences, with roughly 21% found just once. The starting material was peripheral blood mononuclear cells (PBMCs), obtained when the disease was refractory, from a patient treated with antithyroid drugs. The receptors come from a female donor with Graves disease.

The chain recombines TRBV7-3 with TRBJ2-6, with D perhaps TRBD1 (6 bases). Germline V gene sequence: CDR1 SGHTA, CDR2 FQGTGA. With 2 bases removed from V and 0 bases from J, the gap between germline ends came to 17 bases. This CDR3 comprises 19 residues. CDR3 in amino acids: CASSLPTDRLYSGANVLTF. The CDR3 DNA reads as TGTGCCAGCAGCTTACCTACGGACAGACTCTACTCTGGGGCCAACGTCCTGACTTTC.

The gene calls are TRBV28 and TRBJ2-3; D assignment may be TRBD1 or TRBD2 (5 bases each). The germline CDR1 and CDR2 sequences are MDHEN and SYDVKM. CDR3 length equals 15 residues. With 8 bases removed from V and 6 bases from J, the gap between germline ends came to 21 bases. CDR3 protein: CASGRGAGRGDTQYF. The DNA of the CDR3 is TGTGCCAGCGGGAGAGGGGCAGGTCGCGGTGATACGCAGTATTTT.

In its sample, this clonotype was seen many times. V is TRBV6-1 and J is TRBJ1-4; TRBD1 aligns across 7 bases. V trimming: 6 bases; J trimming: 5 bases; junction bases outside the gene matches: 9. CDR3 size: 15 residues. The germline CDR1 and CDR2 sequences are MNHNS and SASEGT. CDR3 in amino acids: CASSDTGAGNEKLFF. In nucleotides, the CDR3 is TGTGCCAGCAGCGATACAGGGGCTGGGAATGAAAAACTGTTTTTT.

In this sample, this clonotype turned up many times. Here the CDR3 reads CASSLLGPETQYF. In DNA form, the CDR3 reads TGTGCCAGCAGTTTACTGGGTCCAGAGACCCAGTACTTC. This chain joins TRBV12-3 or TRBV12-4 and TRBJ2-5; D not resolved. Trimming pared 2 bases from V and 4 bases from J, leaving 8 bases between. This CDR3 has 13 residues.

This clonotype occurred a few times. The gene calls are TRBV6-5 and TRBJ2-3; D assignment may be TRBD1 or TRBD2 (5 bases each). V lost 4 bases to trimming and J lost 2 bases, with 19 bases between them. In germline, CDR1 is MNHEY, CDR2 SVGAGI. The CDR3 totals 17 residues. The DNA of the CDR3 is TGTGCCAGCAGTTTAGAGGGGAACGAGCAGTTCACAGATACGCAGTATTTT. Protein sequence: CASSLEGNEQFTDTQYF.

The chain uses TRBV10-3 and TRBJ2-7; TRBD1 or TRBD2 may be the D gene (5 bases each). Deletions cut 2 bases from V and 7 bases from J, with 18 bases between. This CDR3 contains 15 residues. Germline V gene lookup returns CDR1 ENHRY and CDR2 SYGVKD. The CDR3 DNA follows: TGTGCCATCAGTGAGATGGACTCAGGGTCGGGTGAGCAGTACTTC. It encodes CAISEMDSGSGEQYF.

Many counts were recorded for this clonotype. The chain couples TRBV7-2 to TRBJ1-2; D not resolved. Trimming cost V 5 bases and J 4 bases, with 11 bases left between them. The length of the CDR3 is 13 residues. The germline CDR1 and CDR2 sequences are SGHTA and FQGNSA. DNA of the CDR3: TGTGCCAGCAGCGGGTATGGCGGCTATGGCTACACCTTC. It encodes CASSGYGGYGYTF.

The V call is TRBV7-3, the J call TRBJ2-2; D is perhaps TRBD1 or TRBD2 (5 bases each). In germline, CDR1 is SGHTA, CDR2 FQGTGA. V lost 5 bases and J lost 1, with 11 bases in between. The CDR3 totals 15 residues. CDR3 in amino acids: CASSPGTMNTGELFF. CDR3 sequence (DNA): TGTGCCAGCAGCCCCGGGACGATGAACACCGGGGAGCTGTTTTTT.

The V gene is TRBV4-1, the J gene TRBJ2-4; D is unresolved. V was trimmed by 0 bases and J by 1 base, leaving 13 bases between them. CDR1 is MGHRA, CDR2 YSYEKL, per germline. The CDR3 runs 17 residues. The chain's CDR3 is CASSQESGSLAKNIQYF. CDR3 bases: TGCGCCAGCAGCCAAGAGTCCGGCAGTCTGGCCAAAAACATTCAGTACTTC.

This clonotype has just a few counts. The chain recombines TRBV9 with TRBJ2-5; possibly TRBD2 for D (6 bases). The germline CDR1 and CDR2 sequences are SGDLS and YYNGEE. V gave up 6 bases and J gave up 5 bases, with 17 bases separating them. The CDR3 is 14 residues long. CDR3 bases: TGTGCCAGCAACCCCGGGGGAATATGGGAGACCCAGTACTTC. This encodes CASNPGGIWETQYF.

This clonotype was counted ten times or more. The rearrangement links TRBV20-1 to TRBJ2-7, with D unclear. CDR1 is DFQATT and CDR2 is SNEGSKA in the germline V gene (reference sequence). V was shortened by 1 base and J by 3 bases, with 13 bases between the two germline ends. This CDR3 is built from 14 residues. The CDR3 here is CSARVPGRYYEQYF. The CDR3 DNA follows: TGCAGTGCTAGAGTCCCAGGCCGCTACTACGAGCAGTACTTC.

This clonotype was recorded a few times. This chain links TRBV12-5 with TRBJ2-2, with 9 bases that match TRBD1. CDR1 is LGHNT, CDR2 FRNRAP, per germline. V lost 5 bases and J lost 3; bases outside the gene matches: 13. The CDR3 length is 18 residues. The CDR3 here is CASGTRGQGPVDTGELFF. The CDR3 DNA reads TGTGCTAGTGGTACGAGGGGACAGGGACCGGTGGACACCGGGGAGCTGTTTTTT. Drawing the rest from reference TRBV12-5 and TRBJ2-2, the complete variable domain is DARVTQTPRHKVTEMGQEVTMRCQPILGHNTVFWYRQTMMQGLELLAYFRNRAPLDDSGMPKDRFSAEMPDATLATLKIQPSEPRDSAVYFCASGTRGQGPVDTGELFFGEGSRLTVL.

This clonotype showed up just once. The chain couples TRBV10-3 to TRBJ2-7; possibly TRBD1 for D (5 bases). Germline V lookup: CDR1 ENHRY, CDR2 SYGVKD. The germline V and J ends were trimmed by 0 bases and 2 bases, with 8 bases remaining between them. This CDR3 contains 14 residues. CDR3 nucleotide sequence: TGTGCCATCAGTGAGTCAGGGGATGCCTACGAGCAGTACTTC. This codes for CAISESGDAYEQYF.

The chain is built from TRBV20-1 and TRBJ2-7; either TRBD1 or TRBD2 may supply D (6 bases each). Between the trimmed V and J ends, which lost 6 bases and 3 bases, there was a span of 21 bases. CDR1 is DFQATT and CDR2 is SNEGSKA in the germline V gene (reference sequence). CDR3 length equals 15 residues. The CDR3 here is CSATSPRGPGYEQYF. For the CDR3, the DNA is TGCAGTGCGACCTCACCACGGGGGCCCGGCTACGAGCAGTACTTC.

In this sample, this clonotype turned up many times. The V gene is TRBV6-1, the J gene TRBJ1-2, with unresolved D. CDR3 length: 11 residues. The V and J ends lost 3 bases and 8 bases respectively, with 7 bases between them. Germline V CDR1 and CDR2: MNHNS, SASEGT. The CDR3 nucleotides are TGTGCCAGCAGTGATAACAGCGGCTACACCTTC. It encodes CASSDNSGYTF.

This clonotype was found a few times. This chain joins TRBV15 and TRBJ2-5; D remains ambiguous. Germline lookup yields CDR1 LNHNV and CDR2 YYDKDF (reference sequence). Trimming pared 0 bases from V and 1 base from J, leaving 9 bases between. The CDR3 spans 15 residues. CDR3 nucleotide sequence: TGTGCCACCAGCAGAGAAAGAACAGTCCAAGAGACCCAGTACTTC. This gives the protein CATSRERTVQETQYF.

The chain is built from TRBV12-3 or TRBV12-4 and TRBJ2-7; 7 positions agree with TRBD1. This CDR3 is built from 15 residues. The trim removed 5 bases at V and 2 bases at J, leaving 9 bases unmatched. CDR3 in DNA: TGTGCCAGCAGTCCTCGGACAGGCCTTACCTACGAGCAGTACTTC. This codes for CASSPRTGLTYEQYF.

This clonotype has just a few counts. V and J are TRBV30 and TRBJ1-5, with D perhaps TRBD1 (5 bases). Germline V gene lookup returns CDR1 GTSNPN and CDR2 SVGIG (reference sequence). Trimming removed 1 base from V and 5 bases from J, with 9 bases in between. The CDR3 is 13 amino acids. The CDR3 DNA reads TGTGCCTGGAGTGCGGGGGTAGATCAGCCCCAGCATTTT. This sequence encodes CAWSAGVDQPQHF.

This clonotype was counted only a few times. J is TRBJ2-1 and V is TRBV6-5; 7 nucleotides match TRBD2. The V segment lost 2 bases and the J segment 8 bases; nucleotides outside the gene matches: 9. There are 15 residues in the CDR3. Looked up from germline, CDR1 is MNHEY and CDR2 is SVGAGI. For the CDR3, the DNA is TGTGCCAGCAGTTACGTAGCGGCGGGGGAGCATGAGCAGTTCTTC. Translated, it gives CASSYVAAGEHEQFF.

V is TRBV30 and J is TRBJ1-5; TRBD1 is a possible D gene (5 bases). The V end was cut by 0 bases, the J end by 5 bases, with 8 bases between. The CDR3 length is 13 residues. The germline V gene has CDR1 GTSNPN and CDR2 SVGIG (reference sequence). The CDR3 DNA sequence: TGTGCCTGGAGTGTGGGGGAGGATCAGCCCCAGCATTTT. Translation: CAWSVGEDQPQHF.

In this sample, this clonotype turned up a few times. This chain connects TRBV30 to TRBJ1-5, with D tentatively TRBD1 (6 bases). Germline CDR1 is GTSNPN and CDR2 is SVGIG (reference sequence). This CDR3 is 14 amino acids long. Trimming took off 1 base at V and 7 bases at J, with 14 bases between the two ends. DNA for the CDR3: TGTGCCTGGAGTGGAGGGCAGGGGAAGCAGCCCCAGCATTTT. Its protein is CAWSGGQGKQPQHF.

This clonotype was recorded many times. The chain combines TRBV6-5 with TRBJ2-5; D unresolved. Per germline, CDR1 MNHEY and CDR2 SVGAGI. The CDR3 totals 14 residues. V was pared by 2 bases and J by 1 base, with 8 bases between. The CDR3 DNA follows: TGTGCCAGCAGTTACGGCCGCCTCCAAGAGACCCAGTACTTC. Translated, it gives CASSYGRLQETQYF.

The chain recombines TRBV2 with TRBJ1-5, with D maybe TRBD1 (5 bases). This CDR3 spans 16 amino acids. Trimming left V 5 bases short and J 2 bases short, with 16 bases between. In germline, CDR1 is SNHLY, CDR2 FYNNEI. The CDR3 loop reads CASSPGGGWGNQPQHF. CDR3 bases: TGTGCCAGCAGTCCGGGGGGTGGTTGGGGCAATCAGCCCCAGCATTTT. Supplemented by reference TRBV2 and TRBJ1-5, the full variable domain reads EPEVTQTPSHQVTQMGQEVILRCVPISNHLYFYWYRQILGQKVEFLVSFYNNEISEKSEIFDDQFSVERPDGSNFTLKIRSTKLEDSAMYFCASSPGGGWGNQPQHFGDGTRLSIL.

On this clonotype: A much larger clonotype is one base distant, so this may be a read error. The CDR3 does not close with the conserved phenylalanine or tryptophan, likely indicating a read error. This rearrangement joins TRBV6-2 or TRBV6-3 to TRBJ1-5, with a weak D call TRBD1 (5 bases). Deletions cut 6 bases from V and 7 bases from J, with 16 bases between. This CDR3 has 14 residues. Germline loops: CDR1 MNHEY, CDR2 SVGEGT. In DNA, the CDR3 is TGTGCCAGCAGGACTAGCGGGGGGGACCAGCCCCAGCATCTT. Its protein is CASRTSGGDQPQHL.

This clonotype was counted a few times. This chain joins TRBV12-3 or TRBV12-4 and TRBJ2-5; weak D call: TRBD1 (6 bases). This CDR3 is built from 16 residues. Deletions cut 3 bases from V and 7 bases from J, with 21 bases between. The CDR3 DNA follows: TGTGCCAGCAGTTTGGGGGCCCAAAGCAACCCTTGGACCCAGTACTTC. Its protein product is CASSLGAQSNPWTQYF.

This chain connects TRBV28 to TRBJ2-7; 8 positions agree with TRBD1. Looked up from germline, CDR1 is MDHEN and CDR2 is SYDVKM. V lost 5 bases, J lost 2 bases, and 2 bases stayed unmatched. The CDR3 is 13 amino acids. For the CDR3, the DNA is TGTGCCAGCAGTCGACAGGGGACCTACGAGCAGTACTTC. The encoded protein is CASSRQGTYEQYF.

This clonotype has just a few counts. The V call is TRBV20-1, the J call TRBJ2-7, with a tentative D call TRBD1 (5 bases). Looked up from germline, CDR1 is DFQATT and CDR2 is SNEGSKA (reference sequence). This CDR3 spans 17 amino acids. Trimming shortened V by 5 bases and J by 0 bases, and 23 bases separated the two germline ends. The CDR3: CSALHRIPFSSSYEQYF. DNA for the CDR3: TGCAGTGCTTTGCACAGGATACCTTTCTCGTCCTCCTACGAGCAGTACTTC.

Many counts were recorded for this clonotype. At one of its ends the junction is not consistent with the germline gene, which may arise from a read error. The CDR3, as DNA: TGTGCCAGCAGCTTAGGCGCCGGGGAGCTGTTTTTT. Amino acids: CASSLGAGELFF. The chain links TRBV12-3 or TRBV12-4 to TRBJ2-2, with unresolved D. This CDR3 comprises 12 residues.

The chain joins TRBV20-1 to TRBJ2-7, with 12 bases identical to TRBD2. Germline CDR1 reads DFQATT; CDR2 reads SNEGSKA (reference sequence). This CDR3 spans 20 amino acids. The J segment lost 0 bases and the V segment lost 2 bases, leaving 17 bases of the junction unmatched. CDR3 nucleotides: TGCAGTGCTAGATCCCCCCCAACTAGCGGGAGGCCCATCCCCTCCTACGAGCAGTACTTC. Translation: CSARSPPTSGRPIPSYEQYF.

The chain couples TRBV12-3 or TRBV12-4 to TRBJ2-5; TRBD2 matches at 7 bases. The length of the CDR3 is 18 residues. Trimming removed 2 bases from V and 4 bases from J; junction bases left unmatched: 16. CDR3 in amino acids: CASSLISLGGGPVETQYF. Here the CDR3 DNA reads TGTGCCAGCAGTTTAATTAGTTTGGGGGGAGGGCCGGTAGAGACCCAGTACTTC.